Below are 13 T cell receptor beta chains sequenced from a single sample in a study of CD8 T cells in Susac syndrome. After extraction with the RNeasy kit, about 0.45 to 1 ug of the RNA was reverse transcribed using random hexamers. TCRdb redid the calling of the immunoSEQ multiplex PCR reads with MiXCR, one entry per CDR3 protein. This sample has about 100,000 distinct CDR3 sequences, with about 93% found just once. Material: CD8+ T cells from PBMCs. The origin of the receptors is a human donor in good health.

The rearrangement joins TRBV9 to TRBJ2-2; D is possibly TRBD1 or TRBD2 (5 bases each). The length of the CDR3 is 13 residues. V was clipped by 10 bases and J by 3 bases, with 13 bases between them. CDR1 SGDLS and CDR2 YYNGEE come from the germline V gene. CDR3 nucleotide sequence: TGTGCCTCCGGGACGGCCTACACCGGGGAGCTGTTTTTT. Its protein product is CASGTAYTGELFF.

The chain recombines TRBV13 with TRBJ2-2; the D gene could be TRBD1 or TRBD2 (5 bases each). With 5 bases removed from V and 4 bases from J, the gap between germline ends came to 8 bases. Germline V gene sequence: CDR1 PRHDT, CDR2 FYEKMQ (reference sequence). This CDR3 spans 13 amino acids. Here the CDR3 reads CASSDGGTGELFF. In DNA form, the CDR3 reads TGTGCCAGCAGCGATGGGGGCACCGGGGAGCTGTTTTTT.

This sequence joins TRBV5-6 and TRBJ1-2; the D is unclear. This CDR3 region has 14 residues. CDR1 SGHDT and CDR2 YYEEEE come from the germline V gene. Deletions cut 4 bases from V and 3 bases from J, with 13 bases between. Here the CDR3 DNA reads TGTGCCAGCAGCCTTAGGAATTTGGACTATGGCTACACCTTC. This codes for CASSLRNLDYGYTF.

CDR3 sequence: CASSEFRASRETQYF. The CDR3 DNA sequence: TGCGCCAGCAGTGAGTTTAGGGCAAGTCGGGAGACCCAGTACTTC. V and J are TRBV10-2 and TRBJ2-5; no clear D gene. The CDR3 sequence is 15 residues long. The germline V and J ends were trimmed by 1 base and 5 bases, with 14 bases remaining between them. CDR1 and CDR2 from the germline V gene are WSHSY and SAAADI.

The rearrangement links TRBV10-3 to TRBJ1-1, with a weak D call TRBD1 (5 bases). Germline loops: CDR1 ENHRY, CDR2 SYGVKD. The V and J ends lost 4 bases and 0 bases respectively, with 9 bases between them. This CDR3 is built from 14 residues. The CDR3 is CAISGQTLNTEAFF. CDR3 bases: TGTGCCATCAGTGGACAGACGTTGAACACTGAAGCTTTCTTT.

This clonotype has a single count. The chain joins TRBV15 to TRBJ1-3; 10 nucleotides line up with TRBD1. CDR1 LNHNV and CDR2 YYDKDF come from the germline V gene (reference sequence). The CDR3 length is 15 residues. Trimming cost V 5 bases and J 6 bases; bases outside gene matches: 7. The CDR3 protein is CATSPDRGLANTIYF. In DNA, the CDR3 is TGTGCCACCAGCCCCGACAGGGGGCTTGCAAACACCATATATTTT.

This rearrangement joins TRBV13 to TRBJ2-7, with TRBD1 as a possible D gene (6 bases). Germline CDR1 reads PRHDT; CDR2 reads FYEKMQ (reference sequence). Trimming left V 5 bases short and J 6 bases short, with 20 bases between. The CDR3 is 15 residues long. DNA of the CDR3: TGTGCCAGCAGCCCCGAGGGACACTTAGGACTCGAGCAGTACTTC. Translating it yields CASSPEGHLGLEQYF.

The chain's CDR3 is CASRRGGGDTQYF. DNA of the CDR3: TGTGCCAGCAGGCGGGGGGGTGGAGATACGCAGTATTTT. The chain has TRBV5-4 and TRBJ2-3, with 9 bases identical to TRBD2. The junction had 3 bases not matched to a gene; V was cut back by 5 bases and J by 5 bases. The CDR3 loop spans 13 amino acids. Looked up from germline, CDR1 is SGHNT and CDR2 is YYREEE (reference sequence).

This sequence joins TRBV4-1 and TRBJ2-2; D call uncertain. The CDR3 sequence is 14 residues long. V shed 1 base and J shed 5 bases, with 8 bases lying between them. Germline lookup yields CDR1 MGHRA and CDR2 YSYEKL. In DNA, the CDR3 is TGCGCCAGCAGCCAAGGTTTTGGTACCGGGGAGCTGTTTTTT. The encoded protein is CASSQGFGTGELFF.

V is TRBV6-6 and J is TRBJ1-2; D call uncertain. Germline V gene sequence: CDR1 MNHNY, CDR2 SVGAGI (reference sequence). V was shortened by 0 bases and J by 4 bases, with 15 bases between the two germline ends. CDR3 length: 16 residues. The CDR3 bases are TGTGCCAGCAGTTACTCGACACAGCGGACGGCCTATGGCTACACCTTC. This gives the protein CASSYSTQRTAYGYTF.

The rearrangement joins TRBV30 to TRBJ1-1; no firm D call. The CDR3 has 13 amino acids. V lost 2 bases and J lost 5, with 12 bases in between. CDR1 is GTSNPN, CDR2 SVGIG, per germline (reference sequence). The DNA for the CDR3 is TGTGCCTGGAGTCTCGGGGTGCGGACTGAAGCTTTCTTT. This sequence encodes CAWSLGVRTEAFF. Drawing the rest from reference TRBV30 and TRBJ1-1, the complete variable domain is SQTIHQWPATLVQPVGSPLSLECTVEGTSNPNLYWYRQAAGRGLQLLFYSVGIGQISSEVPQNLSASRPQDRQFILSSKKLLLSDSGFYLCAWSLGVRTEAFFGQGTRLTVV.

The chain is built from TRBV11-2 and TRBJ2-5; TRBD1 might be the D (6 bases). The CDR3 has 15 amino acids. Trimming cost V 0 bases and J 5 bases, with 13 bases left between them. The germline V gene has CDR1 SGHAT and CDR2 FQNNGV. The CDR3 is CASSLDLTGQETQYF. The CDR3 DNA follows: TGTGCCAGCAGCTTAGATCTTACAGGGCAGGAGACCCAGTACTTC.

The chain combines TRBV27 with TRBJ2-7; perhaps TRBD1 as D (5 bases). This CDR3 is built from 16 residues. V was cut by 3 bases and J by 2 bases, with 17 bases left in between. CDR1 and CDR2 (germline): MNHEY, SMNVEV (reference sequence). CDR3: CASSFDGTGPTYEQYF. For the CDR3, the DNA is TGTGCCAGCAGTTTTGACGGCACAGGCCCAACCTACGAGCAGTACTTC.